This T cell receptor (beta chain) was sequenced during a study of blood T cell repertoires in COVID-19. As for the study in general: Both acute and convalescent COVID-19 samples were obtained from the United States, Italy and Spain. The cDNA or gDNA used as material had been derived from T cells, B-cell-depleted T cells, or PBMCs.

Sequenced by immunoSEQ multiplex PCR; TCRdb stores in-frame clones only, minus some. The sample carries hundreds of thousands of clones, approximately 90% recorded once. The V gene's germline CDR1 is LGHDT and CDR2 YNNKEL (reference sequence). The CDR3 contains 14 residues. Trimming removed 3 bases at V and 6 bases at J, with 12 bases between. This sequence joins TRBV3-1 (or the pseudogene TRBV3-2) and TRBJ1-5, with a weak D call TRBD1 (6 bases). The TCR comes from a woman between 50 and 59 years old who had recovered from COVID-19. Material for sequencing was peripheral blood. The CDR3 protein is CASSQTQGFQPQHF. DNA for the CDR3: TGTGCCAGCAGCCAGACACAGGGTTTTCAGCCCCAGCATTTT.